What follows is one TCR beta chain and its context. Its specificity is not known. The source of the sample is a study of T cells in localized non-small cell lung cancer. General study points: Longer overall survival was linked to higher blood T cell density. The appearance of a median approximately 61 of the top 100 tumor clones was seen in adjacent lung. Tumor showed lower T cell clonality than uninvolved adjacent lung, where it was highest. Investigators sequenced only a single tumor region, leaving heterogeneity possible.

Germline V lookup: CDR1 SGHNT, CDR2 YENEEA. The CDR3 has 16 residues. Trimming stripped 2 bases from V and 1 base from J, with 15 bases between. Data came from immunoSEQ multiplex PCR; TCRdb stores just in-frame clones and leaves some out. The data contain about 8,200 clones, around 59% of them singletons. This receptor was identified in a male donor older than 55 with stage I squamous cell lung carcinoma. The chain has TRBV11-3 and TRBJ2-7, with D possibly being TRBD2 (5 bases). The sequencing here drew on lymph node tissue, taken before any cancer treatment. CDR3 in amino acids: CASSLTSQRLSYEQYF. In DNA form, the CDR3 reads TGTGCCAGCAGCTTAACCTCCCAGCGGCTGTCCTACGAGCAGTACTTC.